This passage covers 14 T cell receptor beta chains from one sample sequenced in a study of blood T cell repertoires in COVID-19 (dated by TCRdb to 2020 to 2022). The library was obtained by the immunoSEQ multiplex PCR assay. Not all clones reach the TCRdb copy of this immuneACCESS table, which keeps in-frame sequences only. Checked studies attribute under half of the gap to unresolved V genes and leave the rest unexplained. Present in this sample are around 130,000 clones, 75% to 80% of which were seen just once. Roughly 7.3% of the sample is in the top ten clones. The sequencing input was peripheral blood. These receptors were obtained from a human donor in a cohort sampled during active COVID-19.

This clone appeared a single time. CDR3 protein: CASSSGTGDGYTF. The DNA of the CDR3 is TGTGCCAGCAGTTCCGGGACAGGGGATGGCTACACCTTC. V gene TRBV6-5 combines with J gene TRBJ1-2, with 10 positions matching TRBD1. Germline CDR1 reads MNHEY; CDR2 reads SVGAGI. The CDR3 is 13 amino acids. V was clipped by 4 bases and J by 6 bases; unmatched bases: 2.

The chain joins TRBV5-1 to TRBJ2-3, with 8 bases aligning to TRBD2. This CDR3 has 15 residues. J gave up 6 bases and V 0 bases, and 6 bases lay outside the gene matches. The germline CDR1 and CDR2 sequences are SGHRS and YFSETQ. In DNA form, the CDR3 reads TGCGCCAGCAGCTTGGAGGGACTAGTGGAGGATACGCAGTATTTT. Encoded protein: CASSLEGLVEDTQYF.

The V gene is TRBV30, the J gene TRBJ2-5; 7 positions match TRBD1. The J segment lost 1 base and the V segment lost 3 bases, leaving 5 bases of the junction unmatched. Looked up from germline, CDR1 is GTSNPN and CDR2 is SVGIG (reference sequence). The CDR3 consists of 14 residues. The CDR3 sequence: CAWSEGAVQETQYF. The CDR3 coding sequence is TGTGCCTGGAGCGAGGGGGCGGTCCAAGAGACCCAGTACTTC.

The CDR3 reads CASSLDGRQGAAEAFF. In DNA, the CDR3 is TGCGCCAGCAGCTTGGACGGGAGGCAGGGGGCCGCTGAAGCTTTCTTT. V gene TRBV5-1 combines with J gene TRBJ1-1, with 8 bases fitting TRBD1. The CDR3 covers 16 residues. Germline loops: CDR1 SGHRS, CDR2 YFSETQ. The trim removed 0 bases at V and 6 bases at J, leaving 10 bases unmatched.

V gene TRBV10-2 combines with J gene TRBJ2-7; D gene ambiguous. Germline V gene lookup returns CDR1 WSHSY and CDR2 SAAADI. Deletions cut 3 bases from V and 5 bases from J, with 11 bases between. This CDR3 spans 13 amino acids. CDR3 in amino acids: CASSEIRIHEQYF. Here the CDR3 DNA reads TGCGCCAGCAGTGAAATTAGAATTCACGAGCAGTACTTC.

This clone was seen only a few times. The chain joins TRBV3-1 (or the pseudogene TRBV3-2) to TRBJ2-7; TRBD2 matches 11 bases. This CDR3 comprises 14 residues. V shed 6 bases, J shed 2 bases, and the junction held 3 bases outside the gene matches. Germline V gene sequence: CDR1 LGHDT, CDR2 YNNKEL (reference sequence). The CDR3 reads CASRGTSGAYEQYF. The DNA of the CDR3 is TGTGCCAGCAGAGGGACTAGCGGTGCCTACGAGCAGTACTTC.

This chain's CDR3 is CASSLQGTSYEQYF. The CDR3 region has the DNA TGTGCCAGCAGCTTACAGGGGACCTCCTACGAGCAGTACTTC. V gene TRBV11-3 combines with J gene TRBJ2-7; D is possibly TRBD1 (6 bases). Trimming took off 2 bases at V and 0 bases at J, with 8 bases between the two ends. There are 14 residues in the CDR3. CDR1 and CDR2 (germline): SGHNT, YENEEA.

The CDR3 region has the DNA TGTGCCAGCAGCTTTGGGCAGGGGGCAAATAATTCACCCCTCCACTTT. It is translated as CASSFGQGANNSPLHF. The chain is built from TRBV7-9 and TRBJ1-6; 8 nucleotides line up with TRBD1. V lost 3 bases to trimming and J lost 5 bases; unmatched junction nucleotides: 6. From germline, CDR1 is SEHNR and CDR2 FQNEAQ (reference sequence). The CDR3 covers 16 residues.

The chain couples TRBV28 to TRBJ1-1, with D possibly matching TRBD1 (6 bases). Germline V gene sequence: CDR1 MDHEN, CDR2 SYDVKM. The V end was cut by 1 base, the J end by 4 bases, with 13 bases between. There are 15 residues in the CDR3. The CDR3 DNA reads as TGTGCCAGCAGTTTATCAACAGGGCCCGGCACTGAAGCTTTCTTT. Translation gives CASSLSTGPGTEAFF.

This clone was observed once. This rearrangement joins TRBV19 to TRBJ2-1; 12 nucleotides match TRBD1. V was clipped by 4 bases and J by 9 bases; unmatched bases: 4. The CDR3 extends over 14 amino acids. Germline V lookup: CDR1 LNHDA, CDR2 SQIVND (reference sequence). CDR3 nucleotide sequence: TGTGCCAGTAGTAGGGACAGGGGGCGGGGTGAGCAGTTCTTC. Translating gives CASSRDRGRGEQFF.

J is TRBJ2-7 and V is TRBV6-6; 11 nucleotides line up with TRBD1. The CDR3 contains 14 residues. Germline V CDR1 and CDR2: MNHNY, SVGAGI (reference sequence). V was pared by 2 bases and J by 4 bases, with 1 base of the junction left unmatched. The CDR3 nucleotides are TGTGCCAGCAGTTACCGGGACAGGGGGTACGAGCAGTACTTC. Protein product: CASSYRDRGYEQYF.

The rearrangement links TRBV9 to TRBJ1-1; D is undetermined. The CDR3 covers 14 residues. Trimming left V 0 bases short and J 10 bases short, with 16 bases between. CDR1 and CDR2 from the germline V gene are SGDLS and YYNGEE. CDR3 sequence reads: CASSVGHGNSGAFF. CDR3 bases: TGTGCCAGCAGCGTAGGTCACGGGAACTCGGGAGCTTTCTTT.

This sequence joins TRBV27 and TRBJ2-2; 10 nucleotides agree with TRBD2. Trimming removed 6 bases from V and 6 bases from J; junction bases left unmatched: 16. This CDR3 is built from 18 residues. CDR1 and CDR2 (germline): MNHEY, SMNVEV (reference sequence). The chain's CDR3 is CASRGSGGLPSTPGELFF. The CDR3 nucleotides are TGTGCCAGCAGGGGTAGCGGGGGGCTCCCCTCGACGCCCGGGGAGCTGTTTTTT.

CDR3 region: CASSVGRSGSPLHF. Written as DNA, the CDR3 is TGTGCCAGCAGCGTAGGGAGGTCAGGTTCACCCCTCCACTTT. The V gene is TRBV9, the J gene TRBJ1-6, with D unresolved. CDR1 is SGDLS and CDR2 is YYNGEE in the germline V gene. V was shortened by 0 bases and J by 9 bases, with 10 bases between the two germline ends. This CDR3 region has 14 residues.